The rows below give T cell receptor beta chains drawn from one sample of a study of blood T cell repertoires in COVID-19. Using immunoSEQ multiplex PCR, the repertoire was profiled, and TCRdb retains in-frame clones only, with some absent. The table records roughly 370,000 clones, around nine tenths of them present only once. The sequencing input was PBMCs or T cells enriched from blood (not recorded which). All receptors derive from a woman aged 45 to 65 who had recovered from COVID-19. Both conserved end residues are part of each CDR3. Each record gives: J gene, D gene, V gene, clone size, CDR3 protein, CDR3 DNA. D genes are given only for firm matches. Only some rows state a clone size, as once, few, many or a class for expanded clones.

TRBJ2-3 | TRBD2 | TRBV20-1 | - | CSASLAGGRGADTQYF | TGCAGTGCTAGTCTAGCGGGGGGCCGTGGAGCAGATACGCAGTATTTT
TRBJ1-4 | - | TRBV2 | - | CASSGGRVYEKLFF | TGTGCCAGCAGTGGGGGCAGGGTATACGAAAAACTGTTTTTT
TRBJ2-7 | TRBD1 | TRBV5-4 | - | CASSSQGATYEQYF | TGTGCCAGCAGCTCTCAGGGGGCTACCTACGAGCAGTACTTC
TRBJ1-1 | TRBD1 | TRBV5-6 | - | CASSFGQGDTEAFF | TGTGCCAGCAGCTTTGGACAGGGGGACACTGAAGCTTTCTTT
TRBJ1-4 | - | TRBV28 | - | CASSSSGQHLEKLFF | TGTGCCAGCAGTTCCTCCGGACAGCACCTCGAAAAACTGTTTTTT
TRBJ1-2 | TRBD1 | TRBV7-2 | - | CASSSNRGNGYGYTF | TGTGCCAGCAGCTCGAACAGGGGAAACGGCTATGGCTACACCTTC
TRBJ2-3 | - | TRBV5-1 | - | CASSSSGWRAGADTQYF | TGCGCCAGCAGCTCGTCTGGTTGGCGAGCTGGAGCAGATACGCAGTATTTT
TRBJ1-4 | - | TRBV15 | - | CATSSRQLQEF | TGTGCCACCAGCAGTCGCCAACTACAAGAATTT
TRBJ2-7 | - | TRBV7-8 | - | CASSLVVASPSEQYF | TGTGCCAGCAGCTTAGTAGTAGCTAGTCCCTCCGAGCAGTACTTC
TRBJ2-3 | TRBD2 | TRBV27 | - | CASRSGGRGDTQYF | TGTGCCAGCAGATCGGGGGGGCGGGGAGATACGCAGTATTTT
TRBJ1-2 | TRBD1 | TRBV6-2/TRBV6-3 | few | CASSYRGDRGYGYTF | TGTGCCAGCAGTTACCGAGGGGACAGGGGCTATGGCTACACCTTC
TRBJ1-2 | - | TRBV5-6 | - | CASSLVGTRGFYGYTF | TGTGCCAGCAGCTTGGTTGGGACGCGGGGGTTCTATGGCTACACCTTC
TRBJ2-7 | TRBD2 | TRBV7-2 | - | CASSARGGGSYEQYF | TGTGCCAGCAGCGCGAGGGGCGGGGGCTCCTACGAGCAGTACTTC
TRBJ1-1 | - | TRBV11-2 | - | CASSLDDRWGGRTVAFF | TGTGCCAGCAGCTTAGATGACCGTTGGGGGGGCCGTACAGTAGCTTTCTTT
TRBJ1-6 | - | TRBV3-1/TRBV3-2 | - | CASSLRGSSYNSPLHF | TGTGCCAGCAGCCTCAGGGGCAGCTCCTATAATTCACCCCTCCACTTT
TRBJ2-2 | - | TRBV5-1 | - | CASSLRQDTGELFF | TGCGCCAGCAGCTTGAGACAGGACACCGGGGAGCTGTTTTTT
TRBJ1-2 | - | TRBV4-1 | - | CASSQVRGLDGYTF | TGCGCCAGCAGCCAAGTTCGGGGGTTGGATGGCTACACCTTC
TRBJ1-2 | TRBD1 | TRBV2 | - | CASLKQTGTANYGYTF | TGTGCCAGCTTAAAACAAACCGGGACAGCTAACTATGGCTACACCTTC
TRBJ1-6 | TRBD1 | TRBV10-3 | - | CAISVGQGNSPLHF | TGTGCCATCAGTGTCGGACAGGGGAACTCACCCCTCCACTTT
TRBJ1-2 | TRBD1 | TRBV14 | - | CASSSTGTGYGYTF | TGTGCCAGCAGCAGTACCGGGACAGGCTATGGCTACACCTTC
TRBJ2-1 | TRBD1 | TRBV9 | - | CASSDASGTGRKNEQFF | TGTGCCAGCAGCGATGCATCCGGGACAGGGAGAAAAAATGAGCAGTTCTTC
TRBJ1-3 | - | TRBV9 | - | CASSAGVGTGNTIYF | TGTGCCAGCAGCGCGGGGGTGGGGACTGGAAACACCATATATTTT
TRBJ2-5 | - | TRBV30 | - | CAWTQRLGETQYF | TGTGCCTGGACCCAGCGACTGGGAGAGACCCAGTACTTC
TRBJ1-1 | TRBD1 | TRBV15 | - | CATSTGQGMDEAFF | TGTGCCACCAGCACGGGACAGGGAATGGATGAAGCTTTCTTT
TRBJ1-2 | - | TRBV30 | - | CAWSSGFRYGYTF | TGTGCCTGGAGTTCAGGGTTTAGGTATGGCTACACCTTC
TRBJ2-1 | - | TRBV2 | - | CASSANPKFNEQFF | TGTGCCAGCAGTGCAAACCCTAAGTTCAATGAGCAGTTCTTC
TRBJ2-7 | - | TRBV9 | - | CASSREGHYEQYF | TGTGCCAGCAGCAGGGAGGGACATTACGAGCAGTACTTC
TRBJ2-1 | TRBD1 | TRBV19 | - | CASSTVLGVPGQGFTDNEQFF | TGTGCCAGTAGTACGGTACTGGGTGTCCCGGGACAGGGTTTTACTGACAATGAGCAGTTCTTC
TRBJ1-2 | TRBD1 | TRBV2 | - | CASSRQGANYGYTF | TGTGCCAGCAGCCGACAGGGGGCTAACTATGGCTACACCTTC
TRBJ1-5 | - | TRBV10-3 | once | CAISESISLPVQDGNQPQHF | TGTGCCATCAGTGAGTCGATCAGTTTACCCGTTCAGGATGGCAATCAGCCCCAGCATTTT
TRBJ2-1 | TRBD2 | TRBV2 | - | CASDERGGRNEQFF | TGTGCCAGCGATGAGCGGGGGGGCCGCAATGAGCAGTTCTTC
TRBJ1-6 | - | TRBV7-3 | few | CASSLLPGQAPLHF | TGTGCCAGCAGCTTACTTCCAGGGCAAGCACCCCTCCACTTT
TRBJ1-4 | TRBD1 | TRBV10-3 | few | CAISDGQGGEKLFF | TGTGCCATCAGTGATGGACAGGGGGGGGAAAAACTGTTTTTT
TRBJ1-4 | TRBD1 | TRBV7-9 | - | CASSLGDSSNEKLFF | TGTGCCAGCAGCTTAGGGGACAGCTCTAATGAAAAACTGTTTTTT
TRBJ1-5 | - | TRBV2 | once | CASNNGDSNQPQHF | TGTGCCAGCAATAACGGGGATAGCAATCAGCCCCAGCATTTT
TRBJ2-3 | - | TRBV6-5 | - | CASSLDRRRTDTQYF | TGTGCCAGCAGTTTGGACAGACGACGCACAGATACGCAGTATTTT
TRBJ2-3 | TRBD1 | TRBV11-2 | - | CASSLDRGTDTQYF | TGTGCCAGCAGCTTGGACAGGGGCACAGATACGCAGTATTTT
TRBJ1-2 | - | TRBV19 | - | CASSTPGGGYTF | TGTGCCAGTAGTACCCCCGGGGGTGGCTACACCTTC
TRBJ2-7 | - | TRBV2 | - | CASRRTQAYEQYF | TGTGCCAGCAGACGAACTCAGGCCTACGAGCAGTACTTC
TRBJ1-2 | - | TRBV24-1 | - | CATSDSRVRYGYTF | TGTGCCACCAGTGACTCGCGGGTTCGCTATGGCTACACCTTC
TRBJ2-7 | TRBD1 | TRBV27 | - | CASSTGQNYEQYF | TGTGCCAGCAGCACGGGACAGAACTACGAGCAGTACTTC
TRBJ1-4 | - | TRBV5-4 | - | CASSSTRGFNEKLFF | TGTGCCAGCAGCTCTACCCGGGGATTTAATGAAAAACTGTTTTTT
TRBJ2-5 | - | TRBV7-9 | - | CASSLAQGQETQYF | TGTGCCAGCAGCTTAGCACAGGGCCAAGAGACCCAGTACTTC
TRBJ1-1 | - | TRBV9 | - | CASSESSGLDTEAFF | TGTGCCAGCAGCGAGAGCTCAGGGTTAGACACTGAAGCTTTCTTT
TRBJ2-5 | TRBD2 | TRBV3-1/TRBV3-2 | - | CASSQGPSGVRVTQYF | TGTGCCAGCAGCCAAGGGCCTAGCGGGGTGCGGGTGACCCAGTACTTC
TRBJ1-1 | - | TRBV4-3 | - | CASSQDKLNTEAFF | TGCGCCAGCAGCCAAGATAAGCTGAACACTGAAGCTTTCTTT
TRBJ2-7 | - | TRBV12-3/TRBV12-4 | - | CASSIDSYEQYF | TGTGCCAGCAGCATCGACAGTTACGAGCAGTACTTC